This T cell receptor (beta chain) was sequenced for a study of T cell repertoires in ileal Crohn's disease. General study results and limits: Compared with CD4 T cells, sorted CD8 cells carried more expanded clones. Every patient over 26.8% clonality showed endoscopic recurrence.

This clone was observed once. Its antigen is unidentified. This CDR3 has 13 amino acids. Trimming took 5 bases from V and 1 from J, leaving 8 bases between them. Germline V gene data show CDR1 as SGHVS and CDR2 as FNYEAQ. Libraries were prepared by immunoSEQ multiplex PCR; TCRdb keeps only in-frame clonotypes and omits some of them. The table lists more than 11,000 clones, about 71% of them singletons, with 5.9% in the top ten. This chain connects TRBV7-6 to TRBJ1-1; unclear D gene. Sequencing input: ileal tissue. The TCR sequence derives from an adult with Crohn's disease. The CDR3 here is CASSPLGNTEAFF. The CDR3 nucleotides read TGTGCCAGCAGCCCCTTGGGGAACACTGAAGCTTTCTTT.